One sample yielded the 18 T cell receptor beta chains listed below, sequenced in a study of blood T cell repertoires in COVID-19. This table comes from immunoSEQ multiplex PCR, and its TCRdb copy is limited to in-frame clones, with some not included. This sample has about 330,000 clones, with nearly 90% found just once. Material: PBMCs or T cells enriched from blood (not recorded which). All receptors come from a woman in her twenties or thirties who had recovered from COVID-19.

V gene TRBV7-3 combines with J gene TRBJ1-1, with D possibly being TRBD1 (5 bases). This CDR3 contains 17 residues. Germline V lookup: CDR1 SGHTA, CDR2 FQGTGA. The V end was cut by 2 bases, the J end by 4 bases, with 20 bases between. The CDR3 bases are TGTGCCAGCAGCTTAGGCGGCGCAGGGCCCCTTCCCACTGAAGCTTTCTTT. Translated, it gives CASSLGGAGPLPTEAFF.

The chain is built from TRBV30 and TRBJ2-7, with TRBD1 matching 7 bases. The germline gives CDR1 GTSNPN, CDR2 SVGIG (reference sequence). Losses at the gene ends were 2 bases for V and 3 bases for J; bases not matched to a gene: 10. The CDR3 loop spans 15 amino acids. In DNA, the CDR3 is TGTGCCTGGAGTCCCGGGGCAGGGGGAGACTACGAGCAGTACTTC. Protein: CAWSPGAGGDYEQYF. Looking up the rest from reference TRBV30 and TRBJ2-7 gives the full variable domain: SQTIHQWPATLVQPVGSPLSLECTVEGTSNPNLYWYRQAAGRGLQLLFYSVGIGQISSEVPQNLSASRPQDRQFILSSKKLLLSDSGFYLCAWSPGAGGDYEQYFGPGTRLTVT.

V and J are TRBV19 and TRBJ1-5; D not certain. With 4 bases removed from V and 0 bases from J, the gap between germline ends came to 10 bases. This CDR3 contains 15 residues. The germline V gene has CDR1 LNHDA and CDR2 SQIVND (reference sequence). DNA for the CDR3: TGTGCCAGTAGTAGGCGGTCACTTAGCAATCAGCCCCAGCATTTT. Protein: CASSRRSLSNQPQHF.

This clone was observed a few times. The chain carries TRBV19 and TRBJ2-5; 9 nucleotides agree with TRBD2. The CDR3 runs 18 residues. CDR1 is LNHDA, CDR2 SQIVND, per germline (reference sequence). Trimming took 4 bases from V and 1 from J; bases not matched to a gene: 13. The CDR3: CASSKSWELAGFQETQYF. DNA for the CDR3: TGTGCCAGTAGTAAAAGTTGGGAGCTAGCGGGGTTCCAAGAGACCCAGTACTTC.

The rearrangement uses TRBV5-1 and TRBJ2-7; tentative D call: TRBD1 (6 bases). V was trimmed by 0 bases and J by 2 bases, leaving 12 bases between them. This CDR3 region has 15 residues. Germline V gene sequence: CDR1 SGHRS, CDR2 YFSETQ. CDR3 nucleotide sequence: TGCGCCAGCAGCTTGGGAGGGACAAGACCCTACGAGCAGTACTTC. Encoded protein: CASSLGGTRPYEQYF. The full variable domain, rest sourced from reference TRBV5-1 and TRBJ2-7, is KAGVTQTPRYLIKTRGQQVTLSCSPISGHRSVSWYQQTPGQGLQFLFEYFSETQRNKGNFPGRFSGRQFSNSRSEMNVSTLELGDSALYLCASSLGGTRPYEQYFGPGTRLTVT.

The CDR3 spells CASSRDRGGDTEAFF. DNA for the CDR3: TGCGCCAGCAGCCGGGACAGGGGAGGGGACACTGAAGCTTTCTTT. The V and J genes are TRBV4-1 and TRBJ1-1; 10 bases align to TRBD1. Germline-derived CDR1 and CDR2 are MGHRA and YSYEKL. CDR3 length: 15 amino acids. V gave up 4 bases and J gave up 3 bases; unmatched junction bases: 5.

The chain links TRBV19 to TRBJ1-1; D ambiguous. V was pared by 5 bases and J by 4 bases, with 8 bases between. In germline, CDR1 is LNHDA, CDR2 SQIVND (reference sequence). CDR3 length: 12 residues. The CDR3 is CASSSYSTEAFF. As DNA, the CDR3 is TGTGCCAGTAGTTCCTACAGCACTGAAGCTTTCTTT. The full variable domain, with the rest looked up from reference TRBV19 and TRBJ1-1, is DGGITQSPKYLFRKEGQNVTLSCEQNLNHDAMYWYRQDPGQGLRLIYYSQIVNDFQKGDIAEGYSVSREKKESFPLTVTSAQKNPTAFYLCASSSYSTEAFFGQGTRLTVV.

This rearrangement joins TRBV2 to TRBJ2-1; 7 nucleotides line up with TRBD2. The CDR3 runs to 14 residues. Germline loops: CDR1 SNHLY, CDR2 FYNNEI. J was trimmed by 3 bases and V by 6 bases; bases with no gene match: 5. The CDR3 nucleotides read TGTGCCAGCAGGAGTGGGGGGGTCTACAATGAGCAGTTCTTC. Its translation is CASRSGGVYNEQFF.

The chain recombines TRBV7-2 with TRBJ1-1, with D perhaps TRBD1 (6 bases). The germline V gene has CDR1 SGHTA and CDR2 FQGNSA. The V end was cut by 5 bases, the J end by 1 base, with 8 bases between. This CDR3 has 13 amino acids. As DNA, the CDR3 is TGTGCCAGCAGCAAGGACAGGAACACTGAAGCTTTCTTT. It translates to CASSKDRNTEAFF.

The chain carries TRBV9 and TRBJ1-1, with a possible D match to TRBD1 (5 bases). The V gene's germline CDR1 is SGDLS and CDR2 YYNGEE. The CDR3 extends over 15 amino acids. Trimming removed 0 bases from V and 4 bases from J, with 13 bases in between. CDR3 sequence (DNA): TGTGCCAGCAGCGTAGCTGGGGGGGGGTTCACTGAAGCTTTCTTT. It yields the protein CASSVAGGGFTEAFF. Complete variable domain (other parts from reference TRBV9 and TRBJ1-1): DSGVTQTPKHLITATGQRVTLRCSPRSGDLSVYWYQQSLDQGLQFLIQYYNGEERAKGNILERFSAQQFPDLHSELNLSSLELGDSALYFCASSVAGGGFTEAFFGQGTRLTVV.

The chain couples TRBV2 to TRBJ2-3; unclear D gene. This CDR3 has 10 amino acids. The germline V gene has CDR1 SNHLY and CDR2 FYNNEI. Trimming shortened V by 10 bases and J by 4 bases, and 6 bases separated the two germline ends. CDR3 region: CATQADTQYF. CDR3 in DNA: TGTGCCACCCAGGCAGATACGCAGTATTTT.

The rearrangement links TRBV29-1 to TRBJ2-6, with 7 bases aligning to TRBD1. The CDR3 has 13 amino acids. Germline lookup yields CDR1 SQVTM and CDR2 ANQGSEA. V gave up 6 bases and J gave up 5 bases; unmatched junction bases: 4. The DNA for the CDR3 is TGCAGCGTGGGACAGTCTAGGGCCAACGTCCTGACTTTC. The encoded protein is CSVGQSRANVLTF. Full variable domain (outside the CDR3, taken from reference TRBV29-1 and TRBJ2-6): SAVISQKPSRDICQRGTSLTIQCQVDSQVTMMFWYRQQPGQSLTLIATANQGSEATYESGFVIDKFPISRPNLTFSTLTVSNMSPEDSSIYLCSVGQSRANVLTFGAGSRLTVL.

V and J are TRBV7-2 and TRBJ1-2, with D unclear. Per the germline V gene, CDR1 is SGHTA and CDR2 is FQGNSA. Trimming shortened V by 1 base and J by 1 base, and 7 bases separated the two germline ends. The CDR3 is 14 residues long. The CDR3: CASSLDHGNYGYTF. Written as DNA, the CDR3 is TGTGCCAGCAGCTTAGATCACGGTAACTATGGCTACACCTTC. The entire variable domain, with the rest obtained from reference TRBV7-2 and TRBJ1-2, is as follows: GAGVSQSPSNKVTEKGKDVELRCDPISGHTALYWYRQSLGQGLEFLIYFQGNSAPDKSGLPSDRFSAERTGGSVSTLTIQRTQQEDSAVYLCASSLDHGNYGYTFGSGTRLTVV.

The V call is TRBV19, the J call TRBJ1-6; 7 nucleotides match TRBD1. V gave up 5 bases and J gave up 7 bases; unmatched junction bases: 8. The CDR3 is made up of 15 amino acids. Germline CDR1 LNHDA, CDR2 SQIVND (reference sequence). In DNA form, the CDR3 reads TGTGCCAGTAGTTCGAGACAGGGTAACAATTCACCCCTCCACTTT. Translating gives CASSSRQGNNSPLHF.

The chain joins TRBV2 to TRBJ1-4, with 7 nucleotides matching TRBD1. The V segment lost 4 bases and the J segment 10 bases; nucleotides outside the gene matches: 12. Germline V lookup: CDR1 SNHLY, CDR2 FYNNEI. This CDR3 spans 15 amino acids. The chain's CDR3 is CASSGQGGGGGKLFF. CDR3 coding DNA: TGTGCCAGCAGTGGCCAGGGAGGAGGGGGCGGAAAACTGTTTTTT.

The chain has TRBV4-1 and TRBJ1-2, with 11 bases aligning to TRBD1. V dropped 4 bases and J dropped 7; count of bases not matched to a gene: 8. The V gene's germline CDR1 is MGHRA and CDR2 YSYEKL. The CDR3 contains 15 residues. CDR3 region: CASSPAGTGGFGYTF. CDR3 nucleotide sequence: TGCGCCAGCAGCCCCGCCGGGACAGGGGGATTTGGCTACACCTTC.

This clone has a handful of counts. This chain connects TRBV5-6 to TRBJ1-2; weak D call: TRBD1 (6 bases). V lost 4 bases and J lost 5, with 18 bases in between. The CDR3 totals 15 residues. CDR1 is SGHDT and CDR2 is YYEEEE in the germline V gene. CDR3 sequence: CASSPNIGTFYGYTF. The CDR3 DNA reads as TGTGCCAGCAGCCCGAATATCGGGACATTTTATGGCTACACCTTC.

This chain connects TRBV7-2 to TRBJ2-2; 7 bases line up with TRBD1. CDR3 length: 16 residues. Looked up from germline, CDR1 is SGHTA and CDR2 is FQGNSA. V trimming: 5 bases; J trimming: 7 bases; junction bases outside the gene matches: 13. As DNA, the CDR3 is TGTGCCAGCAGCCAAGAGGAACTTGGGACAGACGGGGAGCTGTTTTTT. This translates into CASSQEELGTDGELFF.